These T cell receptor beta chains were read from a single sample in a study of human T cells and chemical hapten exposure. TCRdb reprocessed the RACE reads with MiXCR, giving one entry per CDR3 protein. The sample gives 240,000 or so distinct CDR3 sequences, 7% to 10% of which show up once; approximately 2.3% is in the top ten. The sample consisted of whole blood, taken in connection with sensitization to the hapten diphenylcyclopropenone (DPC). All receptors come from a woman in her forties with alopecia areata. Some clones in this sample may be carry-over from other donors' samples. Each CDR3 is given with its conserved first and last residue. D genes are given only for firm matches. Rows may omit the clone size; those that give it use once, few, many or a size class.

J | V | size | D | DNA | CDR3
TRBJ1-2 | TRBV7-9 | many | TRBD1 | TGTGCCAGCAATCTGGACAGGGAAAACTATGGCTACACCTTC | CASNLDRENYGYTF
TRBJ2-3 | TRBV7-2 | NA | TRBD2 | TGTGCCAGCAGCTTAAGACTAGCGGGCGGTACAGATACGCAGTATTTT | CASSLRLAGGTDTQYF
TRBJ1-6 | TRBV20-1 | few | TRBD1 | TGCAGTGCTAGTCCTCCGGGACAGGGGGCTCTTAGCTCCTATAATTCACCCCTCCACTTT | CSASPPGQGALSSYNSPLHF
TRBJ2-1 | TRBV5-1 | many | NA | TGCGCCAGCAGCTTGTTACGGGGGTCCTACAATGAGCAGTTCTTC | CASSLLRGSYNEQFF
TRBJ1-1 | TRBV7-2 | few | TRBD1 | TGTGCCAGCAGCTTAGGATATAGGGGGCGGAACACTGAAGCTTTCTTT | CASSLGYRGRNTEAFF
TRBJ2-4 | TRBV7-9 | NA | NA | TGTGCCAGCAGCTTAACGCAAAACAGGAACATTCAGTACTTC | CASSLTQNRNIQYF
TRBJ2-6 | TRBV5-1 | few | NA | TGCGCCAGCAGCACTACTTCGAGGGGGGCCAACGTCCTGACTTTC | CASSTTSRGANVLTF
TRBJ1-4 | TRBV12-3/TRBV12-4 | few | NA | TGTGCCAGCAGTTTGGTGGGGCTTAATGAAAAACTGTTTTTT | CASSLVGLNEKLFF
TRBJ1-1 | TRBV7-2 | few | NA | TGTGCCAGCAGCTTAGCGCCGACAGCCACTGAAGCTTTCTTT | CASSLAPTATEAFF
TRBJ2-1 | TRBV27 | NA | TRBD2 | TGTGCCAGCAGTCGAACGGGACTAGCGTACAATGAGCAGTTCTTC | CASSRTGLAYNEQFF